Shown below are 26 T cell receptor beta chains from a single sample sequenced in a study of OX40 agonist ivuxolimab in advanced cancers. The method was immunoSEQ multiplex PCR; TCRdb's version includes in-frame clones alone and lacks a portion of them. The sample consists of some 57,000 clones, 82% of them appearing once. The source material was CD4+ or CD8+ T cells sorted from blood, sampled in a trial of the OX40 agonist ivuxolimab. The receptors were sampled from an adult with an advanced solid tumor such as melanoma, head and neck, liver or kidney cancer.

The chain joins TRBV28 to TRBJ1-2, with 7 nucleotides matching TRBD1. CDR1 is MDHEN, CDR2 SYDVKM, per germline. The CDR3 is 13 amino acids. The V and J ends lost 5 bases and 3 bases, in that order; junction bases with no gene match: 3. The CDR3 is CASSAGTDYGYTF. CDR3 coding DNA: TGTGCCAGCAGTGCCGGGACAGACTATGGCTACACCTTC.

In its sample, this clone was seen a few times. The rearrangement links TRBV4-2 to TRBJ1-2; D gene unclear. CDR3 size: 13 residues. V was cut by 0 bases and J by 8 bases, with 10 bases left in between. Looked up from germline, CDR1 is LGHNA and CDR2 is YNFKEQ. The CDR3 DNA sequence: TGTGCCAGCAGCCAAGATCGAGGCGGGGGCTACACCTTC. It specifies CASSQDRGGGYTF.

The genes are TRBV7-6 and TRBJ2-5; no reliable D call. Germline CDR1 is SGHVS and CDR2 is FNYEAQ. Between the trimmed V and J ends, which lost 2 bases and 2 bases, there was a span of 15 bases. The CDR3 totals 16 residues. For the CDR3, the DNA is TGTGCCAGCAGCTTATATTCTTATGGTCTACAAGAGACCCAGTACTTC. Its translation is CASSLYSYGLQETQYF.

This chain uses TRBV5-6 with TRBJ1-2, with D uncertain. The CDR3 covers 13 residues. CDR1 and CDR2 (germline): SGHDT, YYEEEE. Trimming took 4 bases from V and 5 from J, leaving 12 bases between them. CDR3 in amino acids: CASSLLGPYGYTF. The DNA of the CDR3 is TGTGCCAGCAGCCTACTTGGCCCTTATGGCTACACCTTC.

The chain is built from TRBV5-4 and TRBJ2-3; 11 nucleotides line up with TRBD2. The germline V gene encodes CDR1 SGHNT and CDR2 YYREEE (reference sequence). CDR3 length: 17 residues. The V segment lost 4 bases and the J segment 5 bases; nucleotides outside the gene matches: 12. The chain's CDR3 is CASSPTRVAGGGDTQYF. In DNA form, the CDR3 reads TGTGCCAGCAGCCCAACCCGGGTAGCGGGAGGGGGAGATACGCAGTATTTT.

The V gene is TRBV7-3, the J gene TRBJ2-3; 12 bases map to TRBD1. This CDR3 is built from 15 residues. Losses at the gene ends were 5 bases for V and 6 bases for J; bases not matched to a gene: 6. Germline assignment: CDR1 SGHTA and CDR2 FQGTGA. CDR3 nucleotides: TGTGCCAGCAGCCCGCTGGGACAGGGGGCGGATACGCAGTATTTT. It yields the protein CASSPLGQGADTQYF.

The J gene is TRBJ1-1, the V gene TRBV5-6, with a tentative D call TRBD1 (5 bases). Germline V CDR1 and CDR2: SGHDT, YYEEEE. Trimming cost V 4 bases and J 5 bases, with 15 bases left between them. CDR3 length: 14 amino acids. CDR3 amino acids: CASSGGLPGTEAFF. DNA for the CDR3: TGTGCCAGCAGCGGGGGTCTACCGGGGACTGAAGCTTTCTTT.

The V gene is TRBV6-1, the J gene TRBJ1-1, with a tentative D call TRBD1 (6 bases). CDR1 and CDR2 (germline): MNHNS, SASEGT. The germline V and J ends were trimmed by 8 bases and 4 bases, with 14 bases remaining between them. This CDR3 is built from 13 residues. The CDR3 DNA reads TGTGCCAGCTCTTGGGACACAGGCACTGAAGCTTTCTTT. It specifies CASSWDTGTEAFF.

This chain uses TRBV7-6 with TRBJ2-3; D ambiguous. CDR1 SGHVS and CDR2 FNYEAQ come from the germline V gene. The CDR3 runs 16 residues. Between the trimmed V and J ends, which lost 1 base and 1 base, there was a span of 12 bases. The CDR3 DNA reads as TGTGCCAGCAGCTTAGAGGACGGGCAGGGCACAGATACGCAGTATTTT. It translates to CASSLEDGQGTDTQYF.

V gene TRBV5-1 combines with J gene TRBJ2-1; D may be TRBD2 (5 bases). Trimming pared 0 bases from V and 5 bases from J, leaving 12 bases between. This CDR3 has 15 amino acids. In germline, CDR1 is SGHRS, CDR2 YFSETQ. CDR3: CASSLVPSLDNEQFF. The DNA of the CDR3 is TGCGCCAGCAGCTTGGTGCCTAGCCTAGACAATGAGCAGTTCTTC.

V gene TRBV5-5 combines with J gene TRBJ2-5; D call uncertain. CDR1 and CDR2 from the germline V gene are SGHKS and YYEKEE (reference sequence). Trimming removed 1 base at V and 5 bases at J, with 3 bases between. The CDR3 has 11 amino acids. CDR3 sequence reads: CASSLWETQYF. The CDR3 DNA follows: TGTGCCAGCAGCTTGTGGGAGACCCAGTACTTC.

V and J are TRBV10-1 and TRBJ1-1; perhaps TRBD1 as D (5 bases). CDR3 size: 14 residues. Trimming pared 1 base from V and 1 base from J, leaving 7 bases between. CDR1 and CDR2 (germline): WNHNN, SYGVQD (reference sequence). The CDR3 nucleotides read TGCGCCAGCAGTGAGTTCAGGGCGAACACTGAAGCTTTCTTT. Amino acid sequence: CASSEFRANTEAFF.

The chain links TRBV25-1 to TRBJ2-7; perhaps TRBD2 as D (6 bases). There are 14 residues in the CDR3. Per germline, CDR1 MGHDK and CDR2 SYGVNS. V gave up 7 bases and J gave up 1 base, with 14 bases separating them. For the CDR3, the DNA is TGTGCCAGCAACAGACTAGAAATTTCCTACGAGCAGTACTTC. This translates into CASNRLEISYEQYF.

The chain carries TRBV27 and TRBJ1-5; D gene unclear. This CDR3 region has 15 residues. V was shortened by 0 bases and J by 4 bases, with 10 bases between the two germline ends. Germline CDR1 MNHEY, CDR2 SMNVEV (reference sequence). The CDR3 nucleotides read TGTGCCAGCAGTTTATCGATAGCGCAAAATCAGCCCCAGCATTTT. Residues: CASSLSIAQNQPQHF.

The genes are TRBV2 and TRBJ1-5; weak D call: TRBD1 (5 bases). The CDR3 is 15 amino acids. From germline, CDR1 is SNHLY and CDR2 FYNNEI. V lost 4 bases and J 0 bases, leaving 10 bases between the germline ends. Here the CDR3 DNA reads TGTGCCAGCAGTGGGGGGAGGGTTAGCAATCAGCCCCAGCATTTT. Translated: CASSGGRVSNQPQHF.

V usage is TRBV5-1 and J usage is TRBJ2-1; D gene ambiguous. V lost 0 bases, J lost 8 bases, and 9 bases lay in between. The CDR3 sequence is 13 residues long. The V gene's germline CDR1 is SGHRS and CDR2 YFSETQ. The CDR3 loop reads CASSLVLGDEQFF. DNA for the CDR3: TGCGCCAGCAGCTTGGTCCTCGGCGATGAGCAGTTCTTC.

The J gene is TRBJ2-7, the V gene TRBV7-2, with D tentatively TRBD1 (7 bases). V gave up 2 bases and J gave up 7 bases, with 12 bases separating them. The CDR3 is 13 amino acids. Looked up from germline, CDR1 is SGHTA and CDR2 is FQGNSA. CDR3 loop: CASSLQGEEEQYF. The CDR3 coding sequence is TGTGCCAGCAGCTTACAGGGGGAGGAAGAGCAGTACTTC. The whole variable domain, remainder taken from reference TRBV7-2 and TRBJ2-7, is GAGVSQSPSNKVTEKGKDVELRCDPISGHTALYWYRQSLGQGLEFLIYFQGNSAPDKSGLPSDRFSAERTGGSVSTLTIQRTQQEDSAVYLCASSLQGEEEQYFGPGTRLTVT.

The chain couples TRBV19 to TRBJ1-1; TRBD1 is a possible D gene (5 bases). Trimming took 2 bases from V and 1 from J, leaving 11 bases between them. CDR3 length: 15 residues. From germline, CDR1 is LNHDA and CDR2 SQIVND (reference sequence). CDR3 residues: CASSIKGQGNTEAFF. As DNA, the CDR3 is TGTGCCAGTAGTATAAAAGGCCAGGGGAACACTGAAGCTTTCTTT.

This sequence joins TRBV19 and TRBJ2-7, with 11 positions matching TRBD2. V gave up 4 bases and J gave up 3 bases; unmatched junction bases: 20. The CDR3 is 20 residues long. Germline CDR1 reads LNHDA; CDR2 reads SQIVND (reference sequence). The CDR3 DNA is TGTGCCAGTAGTAGCCGGACTAGCGGGCGAGTATGGATGGGATTCTACGAGCAGTACTTC. This sequence encodes CASSSRTSGRVWMGFYEQYF.

V and J are TRBV5-1 and TRBJ1-5, with D uncertain. The CDR3 extends over 13 amino acids. Germline V gene lookup returns CDR1 SGHRS and CDR2 YFSETQ. V was shortened by 1 base and J by 6 bases, with 8 bases between the two germline ends. CDR3 nucleotide sequence: TGCGCCAGCAGCTTGAGCCCGGGTCAGCCCCAGCATTTT. It translates to CASSLSPGQPQHF.

The chain carries TRBV18 and TRBJ2-7, with 7 bases identical to TRBD2. Germline CDR1 reads KGHSH; CDR2 reads LQKENI. CDR3 length: 15 residues. J lost 4 bases, V lost 6 bases, and 12 bases had no gene match. The DNA for the CDR3 is TGTGCCAGCTCGCCGAGTGAGGGAGGGATTTACGAGCAGTACTTC. This codes for CASSPSEGGIYEQYF.

The V and J genes are TRBV5-5 and TRBJ1-3; D is uncertain. In germline, CDR1 is SGHKS, CDR2 YYEKEE (reference sequence). There are 15 residues in the CDR3. The V and J ends lost 0 bases and 0 bases respectively, with 7 bases between them. The chain's CDR3 is CASSLDGSSGNTIYF. The CDR3 region has the DNA TGTGCCAGCAGCTTGGACGGGAGCTCTGGAAACACCATATATTTT.

This clone was found a few times. The CDR3 bases are TGTGCCAGCAGCTTACCGATCCGGGACTACCCTTTCAGGGGTGAGCAGTTCTTC. This gives the protein CASSLPIRDYPFRGEQFF. J is TRBJ2-1 and V is TRBV11-3, with D possibly being TRBD2 (7 bases). The CDR3 has 18 amino acids. Germline V CDR1 and CDR2: SGHNT, YENEEA. Trimming pared 2 bases from V and 9 bases from J, leaving 26 bases between.

This chain links TRBV6-5 with TRBJ2-7, with 7 bases identical to TRBD2. V lost 6 bases, J lost 2 bases, and 1 base stayed unmatched. The CDR3 sequence is 12 residues long. Germline-derived CDR1 and CDR2 are MNHEY and SVGAGI. The CDR3 sequence is CASRAGTYEQYF. For the CDR3, the DNA is TGTGCCAGCAGAGCGGGAACCTACGAGCAGTACTTC.

V is TRBV7-2 and J is TRBJ2-5; D not certain. The assigned J gene may be wrong: the sequence end matches TRBJ2-7 better. Germline V gene data show CDR1 as SGHTA and CDR2 as FQGNSA. There are 11 residues in the CDR3. The CDR3 DNA is TGTGCCAGCAGCTCGTACTACGAGCAGTACTTC. The encoded protein is CASSSYYEQYF.

V and J are TRBV9 and TRBJ1-2; D gene uncertain. V gave up 0 bases and J gave up 4 bases, with 10 bases separating them. The length of the CDR3 is 14 residues. Germline V CDR1 and CDR2: SGDLS, YYNGEE. The CDR3 here is CASSVEGSAYGYTF. The CDR3 DNA sequence: TGTGCCAGCAGCGTAGAGGGATCTGCCTATGGCTACACCTTC.